Below are 21 T cell receptor beta chains sequenced from a single sample in a study of T cells expressing NK-cell markers. With the 5' RACE reads reprocessed, TCRdb shows one record per CDR3 protein and no DNA. This listing includes some 440,000 distinct CDR3 sequences. Material: blood T cells: a sorted CD56 or NKG2C T cell subset, CD4+ or CD8+ T cells, or bulk PBMC T cells (not recorded which). Receptor source: a woman aged 50 to 60 in good health.

V usage is TRBV10-3 and J usage is TRBJ2-6; TCRdb's D call, TRBD1, is unchecked because there is no DNA. The CDR3 runs 13 residues. Germline V gene lookup returns CDR1 ENHRY and CDR2 SYGVKD. The CDR3 sequence: CAVNRAGANVLTF.

The chain is built from TRBV12-3 or TRBV12-4 and TRBJ1-5; TCRdb gives TRBD1 as the D gene, but with no DNA this cannot be confirmed. The length of the CDR3 is 14 residues. The CDR3 loop reads CASSSGTMHQPQHF.

The V and J genes are TRBV12-3 or TRBV12-4 and TRBJ2-5; lacking DNA, the TRBD2 call made by TCRdb goes unchecked. The CDR3 totals 15 residues. The CDR3 loop is CASSRTSGSSETQYF.

The J gene is TRBJ2-1, the V gene TRBV29-1; with no DNA, the TCRdb D assignment of TRBD2 cannot be verified. CDR1 and CDR2 (germline): SQVTM, ANQGSEA. The CDR3 loop spans 11 amino acids. The CDR3 protein is CSVGWEAEQFF.

V usage is TRBV3-1 and J usage is TRBJ2-1; the D call from TCRdb, TRBD1, cannot be confirmed without DNA. The CDR3 is 14 amino acids. Germline CDR1 is LGHDT and CDR2 is YNNKEL (reference sequence). The CDR3 spells CASSLRDQNNEQFF.

The V gene is TRBV6-2 or TRBV6-3, the J gene TRBJ1-1. The CDR3 totals 16 residues. Germline CDR1 and CDR2: MNHEY and SVGEGT. CDR3 protein: CASSEIWRTWNTEAFF.

The chain recombines TRBV11-2 with TRBJ2-2; the TCRdb D gene call, TRBD1, has no DNA to confirm it. Germline loops: CDR1 SGHAT, CDR2 FQNNGV. The length of the CDR3 is 17 residues. The CDR3 reads CASSLALGRGLTGELFF.

The rearrangement uses TRBV27 and TRBJ2-2; TCRdb proposes TRBD1, but this gene call is untestable without DNA. The CDR3 has 18 amino acids. Germline loops: CDR1 MNHEY, CDR2 SMNVEV (reference sequence). CDR3 protein: CASSFPPQGLKSAGELFF.

The rearrangement links TRBV28 to TRBJ2-6; with no DNA, the TCRdb D assignment of TRBD2 cannot be verified. Germline loops: CDR1 MDHEN, CDR2 SYDVKM. This CDR3 region has 14 residues. The CDR3 loop is CAHGGYSGANVLTF.

This chain connects TRBV3-1 to TRBJ2-1; the TRBD2 assignment by TCRdb is unverifiable without DNA. The CDR3 runs to 15 residues. The germline V gene has CDR1 LGHDT and CDR2 YNNKEL (reference sequence). This chain's CDR3 is CASRQLAGGPHEQFF.

This sequence joins TRBV5-1 and TRBJ2-1; TCRdb proposes TRBD2, but this gene call is untestable without DNA. Germline values: CDR1 SGHRS, CDR2 YFSETQ. The CDR3 is 14 residues long. The CDR3 sequence: CASTLEGTSAEQFF.

The chain couples TRBV24-1 to TRBJ2-2; TCRdb's D call, TRBD1, is unchecked because there is no DNA. Germline V gene data show CDR1 as KGHDR and CDR2 as SFDVKD. This CDR3 contains 14 residues. CDR3 sequence: CATKGPGNTGELFF.

The V and J genes are TRBV7-9 and TRBJ2-1; the TRBD2 assignment by TCRdb is unverifiable without DNA. The CDR3 totals 15 residues. Germline V gives CDR1 SEHNR, CDR2 FQNEAQ (reference sequence). The CDR3 is CASSPTSGAEGEQFF.

The rearrangement links TRBV12-3 or TRBV12-4 to TRBJ1-1. The CDR3 is 14 residues long. The CDR3 region is CASKEQGSNTEAFF.

This chain connects TRBV20-1 to TRBJ1-6; the TCRdb call, TRBD1, lacks DNA for checking. This CDR3 contains 15 residues. The V gene's germline CDR1 is DFQATT and CDR2 SNEGSKA (reference sequence). The CDR3 sequence: CSARSLDRGNSPLHF.

The gene calls are TRBV7-6 and TRBJ2-5; TCRdb indicates TRBD2, and absent DNA this call remains unverified. The CDR3 sequence is 16 residues long. Germline V gene lookup returns CDR1 SGHVS and CDR2 FNYEAQ. The chain's CDR3 is CASSLAMEELQETQYF.

The chain recombines TRBV29-1 with TRBJ1-1. Germline CDR1 reads SQVTM; CDR2 reads ANQGSEA. The CDR3 totals 14 residues. CDR3 sequence: CSGGERGSNTEAFF. Looking up the rest from reference TRBV29-1 and TRBJ1-1 gives the full variable domain: SAVISQKPSRDICQRGTSLTIQCQVDSQVTMMFWYRQQPGQSLTLIATANQGSEATYESGFVIDKFPISRPNLTFSTLTVSNMSPEDSSIYLCSGGERGSNTEAFFGQGTRLTVV.

V and J are TRBV24-1 and TRBJ2-1; TCRdb gives TRBD1 as the D gene, but with no DNA this cannot be confirmed. The germline V gene has CDR1 KGHDR and CDR2 SFDVKD. The CDR3 runs to 16 residues. This chain's CDR3 is CATSDPTGGPYNEQFF.

The gene calls are TRBV6-4 and TRBJ2-3; TCRdb's D call, TRBD1, is unchecked because there is no DNA. The CDR3 has 18 residues. CDR1 MRHNA and CDR2 SNTAGT come from the germline V gene. This chain's CDR3 is CASSEPGGLPCDTDTQYF.

The rearrangement uses TRBV20-1 and TRBJ2-3; TCRdb calls TRBD2, which cannot be checked without DNA. The CDR3 consists of 17 residues. In germline, CDR1 is DFQATT, CDR2 SNEGSKA (reference sequence). CDR3 protein: CSAGSGLAGAPTDTQYF.

The chain has TRBV27 and TRBJ2-7; TCRdb selects TRBD1, and the lack of DNA leaves this call unchecked. The CDR3 is made up of 15 amino acids. CDR1 is MNHEY and CDR2 is SMNVEV in the germline V gene (reference sequence). The CDR3: CASGRGGGYSYEQYF.